The clone carrying this T cell receptor beta chain appeared a single time. The antigen is undetermined. The germline gives CDR1 SEHNR, CDR2 FQNEAQ (reference sequence). V was shortened by 3 bases and J by 2 bases, with 8 bases between the two germline ends. This CDR3 is 15 amino acids long. The data derive from a study of OX40 agonist ivuxolimab in advanced cancers. At the level of the study: Patients in the trial were receiving intravenous ivuxolimab every 2 weeks, at doses of 0.01 to 10 mg/kg. Study-wide points: Clonal expansion from baseline to week 6 occurred in both CD4+ and CD8+ T cells.

Repertoires were generated with immunoSEQ multiplex PCR, while TCRdb's copy carries only in-frame clones and drops some. Seen here are about 77,000 clones, around 88% observed once, and the top ten hold roughly 0.77%. V and J are TRBV7-9 and TRBJ1-6; D is unresolved. The material sequenced was CD4+ or CD8+ T cells sorted from blood, taken in a trial of the OX40 agonist ivuxolimab. This sequence originates from an adult with an advanced solid tumor such as melanoma, head and neck, liver or kidney cancer. The CDR3 loop reads CASSLVSTYNSPLHF. DNA for the CDR3: TGTGCCAGCAGCTTGGTGTCAACCTATAATTCACCCCTCCACTTT.